The present entry profiles one TCR beta chain with its context. What this receptor recognizes is not known. Base quality data are lacking; no much larger clone is found one base away. This entry belongs to a study of shared clonotypes between healthy human individuals (TCRdb year 2020). Notes on the research overall: The cohort comprised two women and a few men aged 18 to 49 years. Leukapheresis yielded between about 0.9 and 10 billion PBMCs per donor. Per donor, three plates each were used for CD4 naive and CD4 memory, two for CD8 naive, and one for CD8 memory. To estimate repertoire size and how much clonotypes are shared between individuals, the study performed deep sequencing of blood TCR repertoires from a handful of healthy adults. To increase sequencing depth and limit assay-specific biases, TCR repertoire library preparation and sequencing were carried out by different laboratories using diverse techniques.

The donors were healthy, HIV-negative adults who had no recently reported acute infections or vaccinations. Every donor was a Caucasian adult living in Nashville, Tennessee, USA. The CD8 memory samples were a combination of magnetically selected CD45RO+ cells and CCR7-negative CD45RA+ effector memory (TemRA) cells. Blood was obtained by leukapheresis, after which PBMCs were separated by Ficoll-Histopaque density gradient centrifugation and cryopreserved in liquid nitrogen vapor phase. Analytical flow cytometry was used to check the purity and quantity of each magnetically sorted T cell population. From each sorted fraction, genomic DNA was isolated and quantified by UV absorbance on a Nanodrop 2000c. The germline V gene encodes CDR1 MNHEY and CDR2 SVGAGI. The CDR3 starts with the cysteine, ends with the phenylalanine, and has 16 residues. Only the CDR3 region is kept as DNA, spanning 48 bases read in frame from base 1. Trimmed from V: 0 bases; trimmed from J: 7 bases; junction bases lacking a gene match: 5.

Using the deep immunoSEQ assay, TCR CDR3 regions were amplified from genomic DNA by multiplex PCR. For each cell subset, the extracted genomic DNA was distributed evenly across all wells of several immunoSEQ 96-well plates, and each plate served as one replicate. For sorted subsets, about 200 ng genomic DNA, equal to tens of thousands of T cell genomes, was loaded into each replicate PCR. Purified libraries were quantified with a Qubit 3.0 fluorometer, sized on a Bioanalyzer 2100, and re-quantified with the KAPA Library Quantification kit. A separate single-read 150-cycle Illumina NextSeq 550 flow cell was used to sequence each immunoSEQ 96-well plate. The authors processed their data as follows. Because only junctional sequences without quality scores were contained in the immunoSEQ output, filtering matching that applied to full-length reads could not be performed. To assign V/J genes and CDR3, sequences were annotated against IMGT germline references using PyIR, a Python wrapper for IgBLAST v1.9. Reads were filtered out if the reads had weak V/J assignments (E-value above 1e-6), no CDR3, stop codons, out-of-frame junctions, or ambiguous translated residues. A V3J clonotype was defined by an identical inferred V gene, J gene, and CDR3 amino acid sequence. The percentage overlap between two repertoires was calculated by dividing the number of shared unique clonotypes by the size of the smaller repertoire. Repertoire richness was assessed with RTK rarefaction, the Chao1 estimator, and Recon v2.1 estimates of unobserved clonotypes. OLGA was used to compute generation probabilities for all TCRbeta clonotypes that the gDNA method yielded from a few donors. TCRdb holds this immuneACCESS table with in-frame rearrangements only. Some clones are missing; in checked studies, unresolved V genes explain under half, and the rest has no known cause. V and J calls and clone size are those listed in that table; D and trimming were worked out from the DNA. The sample includes around 83,000 clones, with roughly three fifths observed a single time. Around 52% of the sample is in the top ten clones.

Findings and caveats that apply to the study as a whole: The small number of donors limited the genetic and exposure-history diversity represented. Naive subsets generally had larger estimated clonotype richness than memory subsets. When several donors were compared, the shared fraction of clonotypes was about 5% for naive CD4, around 3.5% for naive CD8, about 2.4% for memory CD4, and around 0.37% for memory CD8. Clonotypes shared by all four sorted-subset donors showed higher generation probabilities than non-shared clonotypes. Incomplete sequencing was indicated by rarefaction of sorted-subset datasets, despite the large sequencing depth. Pairwise subsampling indicated that sequencing depth was expected to affect the degree of clonotype sharing among donors. Only blood was sampled, and tissue TCR repertoires likely differ from those in blood.

The V and J genes are TRBV6-5 and TRBJ2-1, with TRBD2 identical over 11 junction bases. This clonotype was sampled from a man under 40 in good health. Sequenced material: memory CD8+ T cells sorted from blood. The cell subset or site label here, explained by the study, means: CD45RO+ cells pooled with CCR7-negative TemRA cells. The base sequence is TGTGCCAGCAGTTACTCCACTAGCGGGAGTTTTAATGAGCAGTTCTTC. This encodes CASSYSTSGSFNEQFF.